This T cell receptor beta chain was sequenced in a study of cytomegalovirus exposure and HLA in healthy donors. Study-level points and caveats: The tendency of first-cohort TCR clusters to co-occur in the 120 or so validation repertoires was the finding of a later analysis. There were some public TCRs occurring in many donors, but most TCR sequences were rare. Reportedly, diagnosis of cytomegalovirus status by the classifier showed high specificity and sensitivity.

Sequenced by immunoSEQ multiplex PCR; TCRdb stores in-frame clones only, minus some. The table includes around 70,000 clones, approximately 95% detected once. Germline V lookup: CDR1 SGHTA, CDR2 FQGNSA. The V gene lost 6 bases and the J gene lost 1 base, with 9 bases spanning the gap. There are 13 residues in the CDR3. This clone was seen just once. The antigen remains undetermined. This TCR came from a man aged 18 to 30 in good health and CMV-seronegative. The genes are TRBV7-2 and TRBJ1-1; D gene uncertain. Sequenced material: PBMCs. The CDR3 DNA reads as TGTGCCAGCAGTACCCAGTCGAACACTGAAGCTTTCTTT. It encodes CASSTQSNTEAFF. Combining the CDR3 with reference TRBV7-2 and TRBJ1-1 gives the whole variable domain GAGVSQSPSNKVTEKGKDVELRCDPISGHTALYWYRQSLGQGLEFLIYFQGNSAPDKSGLPSDRFSAERTGGSVSTLTIQRTQQEDSAVYLCASSTQSNTEAFFGQGTRLTVV.